Below, 21 T cell receptor beta chains from the same sample are listed, as sequenced in a study of T-cell reconstitution after alpha-beta-depleted transplantation in children (dated by TCRdb to about 2016). Preparation of the library involved PCR. Sequencer: Illumina HiSeq 2500. To normalize quantification of the TCRbeta repertoire, the TCR libraries were built with molecular barcoding that relied on unique molecular identifiers. Using fastp at Q25 and MiXCR, TCRdb reprocessed the public reads and kept productive beta chains. Rows merge per CDR3 protein into single entries with the most common DNA and genes. The sample yields some 490,000 distinct CDR3 sequences; roughly an eighth were counted once. The ten largest clones capture 5% to 6% of the sample. The source material was PBMCs from the stem cell graft donor, sampled from the stem cell graft. All receptors derive from a human donor who donated a stem cell graft to a child with combined immunodeficiency.

CDR3 nucleotides: TGTGCCAGCAGCCAAGGGGGACTAGCGGGAGGCGAGCAGTACTTC. This codes for CASSQGGLAGGEQYF. V and J are TRBV3-1 and TRBJ2-7; TRBD2 matches 15 bases. V shed 1 base, J shed 6 bases, and the junction held 1 base outside the gene matches. The CDR3 has 15 residues. Germline V gives CDR1 LGHDT, CDR2 YNNKEL (reference sequence).

This clonotype was detected many times. The chain joins TRBV5-1 to TRBJ2-3, with D unresolved. The CDR3 loop spans 15 amino acids. CDR1 and CDR2 (germline): SGHRS, YFSETQ. V was cut by 1 base and J by 0 bases, with 9 bases left in between. CDR3 residues: CASSLKTRSTDTQYF. In DNA, the CDR3 is TGCGCCAGCAGCTTGAAAACGCGGAGCACAGATACGCAGTATTTT.

This clonotype was observed a few times. This rearrangement joins TRBV11-1 to TRBJ2-3; the match to TRBD2 covers 10 bases. CDR1 SGHAT and CDR2 FQDESV come from the germline V gene (reference sequence). Unmatched junction bases numbered 13, after V lost 6 bases and J lost 1 base. The CDR3 has 18 residues. CDR3 amino acids: CASRKRIAGGPGTDTQYF. The CDR3 nucleotides read TGTGCCAGCAGGAAGAGGATAGCGGGAGGCCCTGGCACAGATACGCAGTATTTT.

This clonotype was seen many times. CDR3: CASSAENTEAFF. CDR3 nucleotides: TGTGCCAGCAGCGCAGAGAACACTGAAGCTTTCTTT. The chain employs TRBV13 and TRBJ1-1; D gene ambiguous. There are 12 residues in the CDR3. CDR1 and CDR2 from the germline V gene are PRHDT and FYEKMQ (reference sequence). V lost 5 bases, J lost 1 base, and 5 bases lay in between.

The sample holds many counts of this clonotype. The chain recombines TRBV12-3 or TRBV12-4 with TRBJ2-3; D unresolved. V lost 8 bases and J 2 bases, leaving 8 bases between the germline ends. This CDR3 contains 12 residues. DNA for the CDR3: TGTGCCAGCGTAGGGTCCACAGATACGCAGTATTTT. Translation: CASVGSTDTQYF.

In this sample, this clonotype turned up a few times. The chain has TRBV12-3 or TRBV12-4 and TRBJ1-2, with TRBD1 identical over 10 bases. J was trimmed by 7 bases and V by 1 base; bases with no gene match: 3. The length of the CDR3 is 14 residues. CDR3 DNA: TGTGCCAGCAGTTTAGGGGGACAGGGGTTTGGCTACACCTTC. It specifies CASSLGGQGFGYTF.

This clonotype was observed a few times. The chain combines TRBV7-8 with TRBJ1-5; D not resolved. This CDR3 comprises 15 residues. V shed 0 bases and J shed 5 bases, with 11 bases lying between them. Per germline, CDR1 SGHVS and CDR2 FQNEAQ. The CDR3 is CASSLARNEDQPQHF. CDR3 DNA sequence: TGTGCCAGCAGCTTAGCCAGGAATGAGGATCAGCCCCAGCATTTT. Using reference TRBV7-8 and TRBJ1-5 for the parts outside the CDR3, the full variable domain is GAGVSQSPRYKVAKRGQDVALRCDPISGHVSLFWYQQALGQGPEFLTYFQNEAQLDKSGLPSDRFFAERPEGSVSTLKIQRTQQEDSAVYLCASSLARNEDQPQHFGDGTRLSIL.

This clonotype occurred many times. The V call is TRBV4-3, the J call TRBJ2-1, with a weak D call TRBD2 (5 bases). This CDR3 contains 17 residues. V was clipped by 1 base and J by 8 bases, with 21 bases between them. Germline lookup yields CDR1 LGHNA and CDR2 YSLEER. The CDR3 region is CASSQVRSLALRDEQFF. The CDR3 DNA follows: TGCGCCAGCAGCCAAGTCAGGAGCCTAGCCCTGAGGGATGAGCAGTTCTTC.

Only one count was recorded for this clonotype. The chain uses TRBV14 and TRBJ2-1; 10 bases are shared with TRBD1. Germline CDR1 is SGHDN and CDR2 is FVKESK. The CDR3 totals 19 residues. Trimming cost V 0 bases and J 7 bases; bases outside gene matches: 15. This CDR3 is CASSQDPFRRDRGLNEQFF. DNA of the CDR3: TGTGCCAGCAGCCAAGACCCCTTTCGACGCGACAGGGGGCTGAATGAGCAGTTCTTC.

The V and J genes are TRBV12-3 or TRBV12-4 and TRBJ2-7, with D tentatively TRBD1 (5 bases). V was cut by 3 bases and J by 5 bases, with 17 bases left in between. The CDR3 contains 15 residues. CDR3 sequence reads: CASSFLPGNVHEQYF. The CDR3 region has the DNA TGTGCCAGCAGTTTTCTTCCAGGGAACGTCCACGAGCAGTACTTC.

The chain combines TRBV6-1 with TRBJ1-1; possible D gene TRBD1, 5 bases. Germline CDR1 MNHNS, CDR2 SASEGT. The CDR3 spans 15 residues. V was pared by 7 bases and J by 1 base, with 16 bases between. CDR3 DNA: TGTGCCAGCAAAAGAGCGGGGGATGGGAACACTGAAGCTTTCTTT. This encodes CASKRAGDGNTEAFF.

This clonotype has at least ten counts. V is TRBV12-3 or TRBV12-4 and J is TRBJ2-5; 8 bases map to TRBD2. V was clipped by 5 bases and J by 1 base; unmatched bases: 3. This CDR3 has 14 amino acids. CDR3 bases: TGTGCCAGCAGTCAAACTAGCGGCCAAGAGACCCAGTACTTC. Protein sequence: CASSQTSGQETQYF.

This clonotype was counted between two and nine times. The chain employs TRBV2 and TRBJ2-1; TRBD1 might be the D (5 bases). The V gene lost 5 bases and the J gene lost 0 bases, with 14 bases spanning the gap. The CDR3 is 16 residues long. Per germline, CDR1 SNHLY and CDR2 FYNNEI. CDR3 coding DNA: TGTGCCAGCAGTTCCCCAGGGATTAGCTCCTACAATGAGCAGTTCTTC. Translated, it gives CASSSPGISSYNEQFF.

This clonotype was recorded only once. This sequence joins TRBV10-3 and TRBJ2-2; no reliable D call. Trimming pared 3 bases from V and 6 bases from J, leaving 2 bases between. CDR3 length: 11 residues. Germline values: CDR1 ENHRY, CDR2 SYGVKD. The CDR3 DNA reads TGTGCCATCAGTGAATCCGGGGAGCTGTTTTTT. This gives the protein CAISESGELFF.

This clonotype was seen a handful of times. The chain is built from TRBV20-1 and TRBJ2-7; weak D call: TRBD1 (7 bases). Germline CDR1 is DFQATT and CDR2 is SNEGSKA (reference sequence). Trimming stripped 6 bases from V and 2 bases from J, with 20 bases between. CDR3 length equals 15 residues. The CDR3 DNA is TGCAGTGCCCTAGGGGGGACAGCGGAGACCTACGAGCAGTACTTC. It yields the protein CSALGGTAETYEQYF.

This clonotype was seen repeatedly, ten times or more. The V gene is TRBV6-5, the J gene TRBJ1-6; 10 positions agree with TRBD1. The CDR3 spans 16 residues. Trimming cost V 3 bases and J 8 bases; bases outside gene matches: 7. Germline loops: CDR1 MNHEY, CDR2 SVGAGI. CDR3 loop: CASSYGAGTGDSPLHF. In DNA form, the CDR3 reads TGTGCCAGCAGTTATGGGGCCGGGACAGGGGATTCACCCCTCCACTTT.

This clonotype was observed a handful of times. The V gene is TRBV20-1, the J gene TRBJ1-1, with a tentative D call TRBD1 (6 bases). This CDR3 spans 14 amino acids. Germline V CDR1 and CDR2: DFQATT, SNEGSKA (reference sequence). V was clipped by 6 bases and J by 5 bases, with 19 bases between them. The CDR3 protein is CSAPKQGRGTEAFF. Written as DNA, the CDR3 is TGCAGTGCGCCAAAACAGGGAAGGGGAACTGAAGCTTTCTTT.

This clonotype was picked up a small number of times. This chain uses TRBV12-3 or TRBV12-4 with TRBJ2-1; tentatively, D is TRBD2 (6 bases). This CDR3 is 13 amino acids long. V was cut by 6 bases and J by 9 bases, with 15 bases left in between. The DNA of the CDR3 is TGTGCCAGCAGCCCCACTAGCAGCATTGAGCAGTTCTTC. This translates into CASSPTSSIEQFF.

V and J are TRBV9 and TRBJ1-3; perhaps TRBD1 as D (6 bases). The CDR3 is 15 amino acids. The germline V and J ends were trimmed by 0 bases and 0 bases, with 7 bases remaining between them. The germline gives CDR1 SGDLS, CDR2 YYNGEE. CDR3 protein: CASSVGQVSGNTIYF. DNA of the CDR3: TGTGCCAGCAGCGTAGGACAGGTCTCTGGAAACACCATATATTTT.

This clonotype was seen just once. V and J are TRBV6-6 and TRBJ2-1; 9 bases are a match to TRBD2. CDR1 is MNHNY and CDR2 is SVGAGI in the germline V gene (reference sequence). V lost 6 bases and J lost 5; bases outside the gene matches: 2. The CDR3 has 13 residues. CDR3 sequence (DNA): TGTGCCAGCAGGCAGCGGGGGGACAATGAGCAGTTCTTC. Amino acid sequence: CASRQRGDNEQFF.

This clonotype was seen only a few times. V gene TRBV4-3 combines with J gene TRBJ1-5, with 7 bases aligning to TRBD1. CDR1 LGHNA and CDR2 YSLEER come from the germline V gene. The CDR3 consists of 15 residues. The V segment lost 3 bases and the J segment 4 bases; nucleotides outside the gene matches: 6. This chain's CDR3 is CASSHETGENQPQHF. The CDR3 region has the DNA TGCGCCAGCAGCCACGAAACAGGGGAGAATCAGCCCCAGCATTTT.